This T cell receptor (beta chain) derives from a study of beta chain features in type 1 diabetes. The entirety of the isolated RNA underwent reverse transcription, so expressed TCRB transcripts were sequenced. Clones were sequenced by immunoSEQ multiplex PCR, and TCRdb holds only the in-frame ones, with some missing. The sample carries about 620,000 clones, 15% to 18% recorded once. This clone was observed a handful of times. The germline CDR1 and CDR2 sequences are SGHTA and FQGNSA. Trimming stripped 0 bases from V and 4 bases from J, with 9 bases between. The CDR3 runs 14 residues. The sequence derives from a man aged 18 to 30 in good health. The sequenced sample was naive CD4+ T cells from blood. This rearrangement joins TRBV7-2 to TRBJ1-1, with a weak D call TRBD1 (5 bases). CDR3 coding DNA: TGTGCCAGCAGCTTAGCGTCCCAGGGCACTGAAGCTTTCTTT. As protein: CASSLASQGTEAFF.